This passage covers 23 T cell receptor beta chains from one sample sequenced in a study of T-cell reconstitution after alpha-beta-depleted transplantation in children. This sample's TCRbeta library carried unique molecular identifier barcodes. Via MiXCR, TCRdb re-called the PCR reads, giving one row per CDR3 protein. Among roughly 500,000 distinct CDR3 sequences, over 25% were seen once, and the ten largest hold around 2.4%. The sample consisted of PBMCs from the stem cell graft donor, taken from the stem cell graft. Every receptor here comes from a human donor who donated a stem cell graft to a child with aplastic anemia.

The chain joins TRBV20-1 to TRBJ1-2; no firm D call. Trimming removed 2 bases from V and 2 bases from J, with 21 bases in between. Germline-derived CDR1 and CDR2 are DFQATT and SNEGSKA (reference sequence). The CDR3 length is 17 residues. DNA of the CDR3: TGCAGTGCTAGATTAGGGTTTCAGTTTGAACCAAACTATGGCTACACCTTC. Amino acid sequence: CSARLGFQFEPNYGYTF.

This clonotype was detected a few times. This chain joins TRBV9 and TRBJ2-7, with 7 bases lining up with TRBD1. Trimming at V came to 0 bases and at J to 2 bases, leaving 5 bases not matched to a gene. Germline assignment: CDR1 SGDLS and CDR2 YYNGEE. CDR3 length: 15 residues. The CDR3 nucleotides read TGTGCCAGCAGCGTAGGGACAGGATTGACCTACGAGCAGTACTTC. Translation gives CASSVGTGLTYEQYF.

The sample holds a few counts of this clonotype. The chain couples TRBV5-1 to TRBJ1-1; D unclear. The CDR3 extends over 14 amino acids. Germline V gene lookup returns CDR1 SGHRS and CDR2 YFSETQ. The germline V and J ends were trimmed by 0 bases and 4 bases, with 10 bases remaining between them. CDR3 amino acids: CASSLEVIGTEAFF. The CDR3 DNA follows: TGCGCCAGCAGCTTGGAGGTGATCGGCACTGAAGCTTTCTTT.

This clonotype has a single count. The gene calls are TRBV30 and TRBJ1-5; unclear D gene. Trimming left V 1 base short and J 5 bases short, with 12 bases between. The V gene's germline CDR1 is GTSNPN and CDR2 SVGIG (reference sequence). The CDR3 contains 14 residues. CDR3 DNA: TGTGCCTGGAGTGGGGGAGGGAGGCATCAGCCCCAGCATTTT. Protein: CAWSGGGRHQPQHF.

The chain combines TRBV12-3 or TRBV12-4 with TRBJ2-5, with D perhaps matching TRBD1 or TRBD2 (5 bases each). Trimming pared 4 bases from V and 5 bases from J, leaving 14 bases between. This CDR3 comprises 14 residues. The CDR3 region has the DNA TGTGCCAGCAGTTCCGGGGACCCGGGGGAGACCCAGTACTTC. Translation: CASSSGDPGETQYF.

This clonotype has more than one count but fewer than ten. The chain joins TRBV12-3 or TRBV12-4 to TRBJ1-2; 9 bases are shared with TRBD1. V lost 7 bases, J lost 7 bases, and 10 bases stayed unmatched. The CDR3 runs 14 residues. In nucleotides, the CDR3 is TGTGCCAGCACCGACACAGGGGGCTACGTTGGCTACACCTTC. This encodes CASTDTGGYVGYTF.

The chain employs TRBV18 and TRBJ2-7; possibly TRBD1 for D (5 bases). The V and J ends lost 2 bases and 3 bases respectively, with 11 bases between them. CDR1 KGHSH and CDR2 LQKENI come from the germline V gene. The CDR3 length is 14 residues. CDR3 sequence: CASSPDSNYYEQYF. CDR3 coding DNA: TGTGCCAGCTCACCAGACAGCAACTACTACGAGCAGTACTTC.

This chain's CDR3 is CASSPPGPRRATEAFF. The CDR3 DNA follows: TGTGCCAGCAGTCCACCGGGCCCTCGCCGGGCGACTGAAGCTTTCTTT. The chain combines TRBV28 with TRBJ1-1; D is unresolved. There are 16 residues in the CDR3. Germline V gene data show CDR1 as MDHEN and CDR2 as SYDVKM. Trimming removed 5 bases at V and 5 bases at J, with 21 bases between.

This clonotype was recorded a few times. J is TRBJ1-5 and V is TRBV6-1, with D hard to call. The germline V and J ends were trimmed by 3 bases and 5 bases, with 5 bases remaining between them. In germline, CDR1 is MNHNS, CDR2 SASEGT. The CDR3 is 12 amino acids. The CDR3 here is CASSDTHQPQHF. For the CDR3, the DNA is TGTGCCAGCAGTGACACCCATCAGCCCCAGCATTTT.

This rearrangement joins TRBV4-3 to TRBJ1-5, with TRBD1 as a possible D gene (5 bases). The V gene lost 0 bases and the J gene lost 6 bases, with 12 bases spanning the gap. The CDR3 loop spans 15 amino acids. From germline, CDR1 is LGHNA and CDR2 YSLEER. The chain's CDR3 is CASSQDSQGFQPQHF. DNA for the CDR3: TGCGCCAGCAGCCAAGATAGCCAGGGCTTTCAGCCCCAGCATTTT.

A few counts support this clonotype. The V call is TRBV6-2 or TRBV6-3, the J call TRBJ1-1, with D uncertain. CDR1 MNHEY and CDR2 SVGEGT come from the germline V gene. V was trimmed by 7 bases and J by 4 bases, leaving 13 bases between them. CDR3 length equals 13 residues. The CDR3 reads CASTLMVGTEAFF. The CDR3 coding sequence is TGTGCCAGCACTTTGATGGTTGGCACTGAAGCTTTCTTT.

This sequence joins TRBV28 and TRBJ2-7, with TRBD2 matching 15 bases. The CDR3 loop spans 17 amino acids. J lost 4 bases, V lost 5 bases, and 9 bases had no gene match. Looked up from germline, CDR1 is MDHEN and CDR2 is SYDVKM. CDR3 nucleotides: TGTGCCAGCAGTCCCCGGACTAGCGGGAGGGCGGTGTACGAGCAGTACTTC. Its protein is CASSPRTSGRAVYEQYF.

The chain combines TRBV5-1 with TRBJ2-5; the match to TRBD2 covers 9 bases. V dropped 4 bases and J dropped 3; count of bases not matched to a gene: 7. The germline V gene encodes CDR1 SGHRS and CDR2 YFSETQ. CDR3 length equals 15 residues. The CDR3 nucleotides read TGCGCCAGCAGCCCCAGGCTAGCGGGGAAAGAGACCCAGTACTTC. Its translation is CASSPRLAGKETQYF.

Only a few counts were recorded for this clonotype. CDR3: CASSSSGRRTDTQYF. In nucleotides, the CDR3 is TGTGCCAGCAGTTCTAGCGGGAGAAGAACAGATACGCAGTATTTT. J is TRBJ2-3 and V is TRBV12-3 or TRBV12-4; 10 bases map to TRBD2. V lost 4 bases and J lost 3; bases outside the gene matches: 4. This CDR3 is built from 15 residues.

V is TRBV6-5 and J is TRBJ1-5, with 8 bases lining up with TRBD1. Germline assignment: CDR1 MNHEY and CDR2 SVGAGI. The V and J ends lost 0 bases and 5 bases, in that order; junction bases with no gene match: 3. The CDR3 consists of 15 residues. As DNA, the CDR3 is TGTGCCAGCAGTTACTCGGGGACAGGAGATCAGCCCCAGCATTTT. Its protein product is CASSYSGTGDQPQHF.

This clonotype has a single count. V and J are TRBV19 and TRBJ1-2; D is undetermined. V lost 8 bases and J 9 bases, leaving 22 bases between the germline ends. This CDR3 is built from 14 residues. Germline CDR1 is LNHDA and CDR2 is SQIVND (reference sequence). The CDR3 DNA is TGTGCCAGTCAAGAGGACTTGGAAAGTTTCCGCTACACCTTC. Its translation: CASQEDLESFRYTF.

The V gene is TRBV9, the J gene TRBJ1-2; D gene ambiguous. The CDR3 has 16 amino acids. Trimming shortened V by 0 bases and J by 0 bases, and 12 bases separated the two germline ends. CDR1 is SGDLS, CDR2 YYNGEE, per germline. In DNA, the CDR3 is TGTGCCAGCAGCGTAGGGGGAACACCCACTAACTATGGCTACACCTTC. Amino acids: CASSVGGTPTNYGYTF. The whole variable domain, filled in from reference TRBV9 and TRBJ1-2, reads DSGVTQTPKHLITATGQRVTLRCSPRSGDLSVYWYQQSLDQGLQFLIQYYNGEERAKGNILERFSAQQFPDLHSELNLSSLELGDSALYFCASSVGGTPTNYGYTFGSGTRLTVV.

The table lists this clonotype with a few counts. The chain uses TRBV11-2 and TRBJ2-2, with D perhaps TRBD2 (5 bases). Looked up from germline, CDR1 is SGHAT and CDR2 is FQNNGV. Trimming removed 5 bases at V and 3 bases at J, with 10 bases between. The length of the CDR3 is 14 residues. The CDR3 reads CASSLGLDTGELFF. CDR3 coding DNA: TGTGCCAGCAGCCTTGGACTGGACACCGGGGAGCTGTTTTTT.

Only a few counts were recorded for this clonotype. The V call is TRBV5-6, the J call TRBJ2-1; 8 nucleotides match TRBD2. With V trimmed by 0 bases and J by 6 bases, 11 bases remained unmatched. The CDR3 consists of 17 residues. The germline V gene has CDR1 SGHDT and CDR2 YYEEEE. Here the CDR3 DNA reads TGTGCCAGCAGCTTGGCACCGCGGGAGGACTTCTTCAATGAGCAGTTCTTC. Protein: CASSLAPREDFFNEQFF.

This clonotype was seen a handful of times. For the CDR3, the DNA is TGTGCCAGCAGTACCCCCGGACAGGGGAGTTCACCCCTCCACTTT. This sequence encodes CASSTPGQGSSPLHF. The chain recombines TRBV27 with TRBJ1-6; TRBD1 aligns across 9 bases. V shed 5 bases and J 9 bases; nucleotides not matched to a gene: 8. Germline lookup yields CDR1 MNHEY and CDR2 SMNVEV (reference sequence). There are 15 residues in the CDR3.

J is TRBJ2-7 and V is TRBV7-9, with D unclear. The CDR3 has 12 amino acids. The germline CDR1 and CDR2 sequences are SEHNR and FQNEAQ (reference sequence). The V and J ends lost 5 bases and 2 bases respectively, with 7 bases between them. In DNA, the CDR3 is TGTGCCAGCAGCCAGGAAACCTACGAGCAGTACTTC. Its translation is CASSQETYEQYF.

The chain has TRBV11-2 and TRBJ2-1; 9 bases map to TRBD2. The V and J ends lost 4 bases and 4 bases, in that order; junction bases with no gene match: 14. The CDR3 spans 18 residues. Germline V gives CDR1 SGHAT, CDR2 FQNNGV. The CDR3 loop is CASSSPSGEGRAYNEQFF. In DNA form, the CDR3 reads TGTGCCAGCAGCTCGCCTAGCGGGGAGGGAAGAGCGTACAATGAGCAGTTCTTC. Supplemented by reference TRBV11-2 and TRBJ2-1, the full variable domain reads EAGVAQSPRYKIIEKRQSVAFWCNPISGHATLYWYQQILGQGPKLLIQFQNNGVVDDSQLPKDRFSAERLKGVDSTLKIQPAKLEDSAVYLCASSSPSGEGRAYNEQFFGPGTRLTVL.

The chain carries TRBV4-3 and TRBJ2-1; D is unclear. Per germline, CDR1 LGHNA and CDR2 YSLEER. The CDR3 runs 14 residues. V lost 0 bases to trimming and J lost 3 bases, with 6 bases between them. CDR3 protein: CASSQDTNYNEQFF. DNA of the CDR3: TGCGCCAGCAGCCAAGATACCAACTACAATGAGCAGTTCTTC.